This TCR beta chain was found in a study of regulatory T cells in long-lasting Graves disease. Findings and caveats of the study: Between persistent patients, roughly 2,600 public clonotypes were shared, exceeding the approximately 940 shared between new patients. Researchers reported studying only peripheral blood, not thyroid tissue.

Time point defined: persistent/refractory GD, antithyroid drugs over 5 years with positive TRAb. RNA isolated from PBMCs was used to make the TCR library. This clonotype was detected a few times. Its antigen remains unidentified. The CDR3 is 14 residues long. From germline, CDR1 is PRHDT and CDR2 FYEKMQ (reference sequence). The germline V and J ends were trimmed by 2 bases and 6 bases, with 8 bases remaining between them. Sequencing libraries for TCR beta were prepared with iRepertoire HTBI primers and Arm-PCR of CDR3 regions. One entry per CDR3 protein results from TCRdb running MiXCR on the multiplex PCR reads. This table holds some 450,000 distinct CDR3 sequences, 20% to 25% found once.

The chain has TRBV13 and TRBJ1-6; D gene uncertain. The source was peripheral blood mononuclear cells (PBMCs), collected when the disease was refractory, from a patient treated with antithyroid drugs. This clonotype was sampled from a female donor with Graves disease. The CDR3 nucleotides read TGTGCCAGCAGCTTAAAGGGTTCTAATTCACCCCTCCACTTT. As protein: CASSLKGSNSPLHF.